Each of the 9 T cell receptor beta chains below was sequenced from the same sample in a study of PD-L1 blockade in urothelial cancer. Clones were read by immunoSEQ multiplex PCR, and TCRdb kept only the in-frame ones, dropping some. The table lists approximately 48,000 clones, about 90% of them singletons. The sequences come from PBMCs, collected around atezolizumab (anti-PD-L1) treatment. The receptors were sampled from a man in his sixties with urothelial cancer.

This clone was counted a few times. Other DNA sequences in this specimen translate into the identical CDR3. The chain combines TRBV5-6 with TRBJ1-2, with unresolved D. Germline CDR1 is SGHDT and CDR2 is YYEEEE. This CDR3 is built from 13 residues. The V end was cut by 1 base, the J end by 1 base, with 5 bases between. CDR3 nucleotides: TGTGCCAGCAGCTTGACCAGTAACTATGGCTACACCTTC. Its translation is CASSLTSNYGYTF.

This clone was recorded once. V is TRBV7-3 and J is TRBJ2-6, with D perhaps matching TRBD1 (5 bases). The CDR3 is 15 amino acids. The ends were cut back, 4 bases at V and 4 bases at J, with 11 bases in the middle. Germline V gene sequence: CDR1 SGHTA, CDR2 FQGTGA. This CDR3 reads CASSSPRVGANVLTF. DNA for the CDR3: TGTGCCAGCAGCTCCCCCAGGGTCGGGGCCAACGTCCTGACTTTC.

The chain uses TRBV11-2 and TRBJ2-1; TRBD2 matches 7 bases. V lost 5 bases, J lost 5 bases, and 3 bases stayed unmatched. The CDR3 runs to 13 residues. Germline lookup yields CDR1 SGHAT and CDR2 FQNNGV. CDR3: CASSVGLNNEQFF. CDR3 DNA sequence: TGTGCCAGCAGCGTGGGACTAAACAATGAGCAGTTCTTC.

This clone was seen just once. The genes are TRBV9 and TRBJ2-2; D perhaps matches TRBD1 (6 bases). The V gene's germline CDR1 is SGDLS and CDR2 YYNGEE. With 3 bases removed from V and 0 bases from J, the gap between germline ends came to 18 bases. This CDR3 spans 18 amino acids. The CDR3 spells CASSARGGYLSNTGELFF. Here the CDR3 DNA reads TGTGCCAGCAGCGCACGAGGGGGATACCTATCGAACACCGGGGAGCTGTTTTTT.

This chain uses TRBV21-1 with TRBJ2-2; TRBD1, the D gene given by the table, was not confirmed from the DNA. TRBV21-1 is a recognized pseudogene. The CDR3 extends over 16 amino acids. Here the CDR3 DNA reads TGTGCCAGCAGCAACGAAAGGACAGGTCGGACCGGGGAGCTGTTTTTT. It codes for CASSNERTGRTGELFF.

The J gene is TRBJ1-2, the V gene TRBV7-2; 7 bases map to TRBD1. Germline lookup yields CDR1 SGHTA and CDR2 FQGNSA. The trim removed 5 bases at V and 0 bases at J, leaving 3 bases unmatched. CDR3 size: 14 residues. CDR3 loop: CASSPGQPNYGYTF. CDR3 bases: TGTGCCAGCAGCCCGGGACAGCCTAACTATGGCTACACCTTC.

The chain combines TRBV25-1 with TRBJ2-3, with a tentative D call TRBD2 (6 bases). Germline CDR1 is MGHDK and CDR2 is SYGVNS. Trimming removed 8 bases from V and 1 base from J, with 10 bases in between. This CDR3 contains 13 residues. The CDR3 region is CASGGSGTDTQYF. CDR3 nucleotide sequence: TGTGCCAGCGGGGGGTCGGGCACAGATACGCAGTATTTT.

This sequence joins TRBV30 and TRBJ2-7; 7 bases are a match to TRBD1. The J segment lost 3 bases and the V segment lost 3 bases, leaving 8 bases of the junction unmatched. The CDR3 totals 14 residues. Germline CDR1 GTSNPN, CDR2 SVGIG (reference sequence). The CDR3 sequence is CAWREPTGFYEQYF. The CDR3 region has the DNA TGTGCCTGGAGAGAACCGACAGGGTTCTACGAGCAGTACTTC. Using reference TRBV30 and TRBJ2-7 for the parts outside the CDR3, the full variable domain is SQTIHQWPATLVQPVGSPLSLECTVEGTSNPNLYWYRQAAGRGLQLLFYSVGIGQISSEVPQNLSASRPQDRQFILSSKKLLLSDSGFYLCAWREPTGFYEQYFGPGTRLTVT.

The rearrangement joins TRBV7-9 to TRBJ2-7; D not resolved. Per germline, CDR1 SEHNR and CDR2 FQNEAQ (reference sequence). The CDR3 covers 13 residues. V shed 5 bases and J shed 5 bases, with 13 bases lying between them. CDR3 protein: CASSTRLAHEQYF. CDR3 DNA: TGTGCCAGCAGCACCCGACTGGCCCACGAGCAGTACTTC. Variable domain in full (rest from reference TRBV7-9 and TRBJ2-7): DTGVSQNPRHKITKRGQNVTFRCDPISEHNRLYWYRQTLGQGPEFLTYFQNEAQLEKSRLLSDRFSAERPKGSFSTLEIQRTEQGDSAMYLCASSTRLAHEQYFGPGTRLTVT.